This record looks at one T cell receptor (beta chain) sequence and its context. The germline CDR1 and CDR2 sequences are MGHRA and YSYEKL. The CDR3 runs to 13 residues. Trimming took 1 base from V and 10 from J, leaving 10 bases between them. Assay: immunoSEQ multiplex PCR; the TCRdb copy retains only in-frame clones and omits some. Counted here are some 94,000 clones, roughly 90% occurring once; the ten biggest clones make up approximately 1.4%. This sample is drawn from a study of T cell changes during pregnancy in multiple sclerosis. The chain couples TRBV4-1 to TRBJ1-4; D not resolved. This specimen was peripheral blood, taken in the first trimester of pregnancy. The sequence derives from a female donor with multiple sclerosis, enrolled in a pregnancy study. The CDR3 sequence: CASSQGMAGKLFF. The CDR3 coding sequence is TGCGCCAGCAGCCAAGGTATGGCGGGAAAACTGTTTTTT.